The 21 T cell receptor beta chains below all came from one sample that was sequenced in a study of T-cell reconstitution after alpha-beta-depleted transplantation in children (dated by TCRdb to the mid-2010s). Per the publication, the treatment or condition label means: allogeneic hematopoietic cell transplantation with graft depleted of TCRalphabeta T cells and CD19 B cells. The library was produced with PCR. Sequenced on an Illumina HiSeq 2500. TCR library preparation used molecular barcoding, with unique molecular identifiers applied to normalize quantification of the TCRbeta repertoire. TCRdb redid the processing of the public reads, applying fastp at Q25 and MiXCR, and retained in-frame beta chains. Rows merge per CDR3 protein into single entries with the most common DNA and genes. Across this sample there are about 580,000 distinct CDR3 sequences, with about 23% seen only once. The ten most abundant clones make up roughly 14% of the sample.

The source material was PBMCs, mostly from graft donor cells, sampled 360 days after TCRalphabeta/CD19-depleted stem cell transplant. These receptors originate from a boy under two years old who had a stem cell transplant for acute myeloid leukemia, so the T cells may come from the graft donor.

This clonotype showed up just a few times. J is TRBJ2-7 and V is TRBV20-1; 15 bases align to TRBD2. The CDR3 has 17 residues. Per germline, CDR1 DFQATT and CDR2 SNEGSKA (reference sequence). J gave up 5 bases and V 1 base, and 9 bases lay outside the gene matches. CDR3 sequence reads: CSARAPGLAGGFDEQYV. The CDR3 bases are TGCAGTGCTAGAGCCCCGGGACTAGCGGGGGGATTCGACGAGCAGTACGTC.

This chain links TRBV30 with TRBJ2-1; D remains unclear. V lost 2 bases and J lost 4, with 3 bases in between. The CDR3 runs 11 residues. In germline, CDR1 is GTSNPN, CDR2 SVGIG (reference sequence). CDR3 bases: TGTGCCTGGAGTCGTTACAATGAGCAGTTCTTC. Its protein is CAWSRYNEQFF.

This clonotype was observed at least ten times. CDR3 sequence (DNA): TGCGCCAGCAGCTTGGGGGCGACCCAGTACTTC. Amino acids: CASSLGATQYF. The genes are TRBV5-1 and TRBJ2-5; D ambiguous. CDR3 length: 11 amino acids. Trimming removed 0 bases at V and 7 bases at J, with 4 bases between. Per germline, CDR1 SGHRS and CDR2 YFSETQ.

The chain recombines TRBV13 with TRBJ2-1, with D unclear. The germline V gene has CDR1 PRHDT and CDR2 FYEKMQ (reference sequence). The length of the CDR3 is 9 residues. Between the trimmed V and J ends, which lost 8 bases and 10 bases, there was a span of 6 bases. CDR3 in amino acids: CASGREQFF. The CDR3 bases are TGTGCCAGCGGACGGGAGCAGTTCTTC. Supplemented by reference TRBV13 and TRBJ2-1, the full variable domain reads AAGVIQSPRHLIKEKRETATLKCYPIPRHDTVYWYQQGPGQDPQFLISFYEKMQSDKGSIPDRFSAQQFSDYHSELNMSSLELGDSALYFCASGREQFFGPGTRLTVL.

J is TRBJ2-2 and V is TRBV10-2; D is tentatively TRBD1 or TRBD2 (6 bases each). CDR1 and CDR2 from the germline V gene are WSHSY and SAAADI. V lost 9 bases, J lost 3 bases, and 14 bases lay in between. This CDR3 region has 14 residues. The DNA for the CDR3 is TGCGCCAGTAGTAGGGGGGCGGACACCGGGGAGCTGTTTTTT. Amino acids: CASSRGADTGELFF.

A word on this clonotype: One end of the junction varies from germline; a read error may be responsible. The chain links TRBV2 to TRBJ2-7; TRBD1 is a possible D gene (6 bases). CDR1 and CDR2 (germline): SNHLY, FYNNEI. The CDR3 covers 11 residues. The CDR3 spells CASTIRDTSFF. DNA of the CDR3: TGTGCCAGCACAATCCGGGACACCTCATTTTTC.

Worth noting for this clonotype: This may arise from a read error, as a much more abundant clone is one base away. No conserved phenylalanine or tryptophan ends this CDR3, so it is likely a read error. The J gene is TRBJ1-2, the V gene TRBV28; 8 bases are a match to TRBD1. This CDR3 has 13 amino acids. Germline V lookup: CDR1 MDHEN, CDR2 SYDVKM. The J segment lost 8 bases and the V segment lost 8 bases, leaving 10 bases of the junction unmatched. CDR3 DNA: TGTGCCAGCCGGACAGGGCTAGTTGGAGGCTACACCTTG. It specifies CASRTGLVGGYTL.

CDR3 nucleotide sequence: TGTGCCAGCAGTTTACCGAGATTGATACGGGATACGCAGTATTTT. Translated: CASSLPRLIRDTQYF. The V gene is TRBV28, the J gene TRBJ2-3, with D uncertain. CDR1 and CDR2 (germline): MDHEN, SYDVKM. The CDR3 loop spans 15 amino acids. Trimming shortened V by 2 bases and J by 6 bases, and 15 bases separated the two germline ends.

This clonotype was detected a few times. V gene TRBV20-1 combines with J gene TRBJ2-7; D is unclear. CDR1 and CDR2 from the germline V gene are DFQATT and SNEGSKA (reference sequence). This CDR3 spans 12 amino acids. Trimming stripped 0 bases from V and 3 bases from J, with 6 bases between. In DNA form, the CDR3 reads TGCAGTGCTAGAGATCACAGCTACGAGCAGTACGTC. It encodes CSARDHSYEQYV.

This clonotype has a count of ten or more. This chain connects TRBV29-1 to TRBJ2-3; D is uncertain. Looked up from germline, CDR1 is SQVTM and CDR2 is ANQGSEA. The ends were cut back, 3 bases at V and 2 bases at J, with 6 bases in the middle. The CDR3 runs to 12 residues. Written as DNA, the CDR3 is TGCAGCGTTGACCCCTTCACAGATACGCAGTATTTT. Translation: CSVDPFTDTQYF.

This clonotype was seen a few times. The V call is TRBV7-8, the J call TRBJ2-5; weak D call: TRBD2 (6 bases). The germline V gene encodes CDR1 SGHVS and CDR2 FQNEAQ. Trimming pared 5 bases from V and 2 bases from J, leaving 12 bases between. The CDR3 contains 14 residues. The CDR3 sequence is CASSTGLTQETQYF. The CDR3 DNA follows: TGTGCCAGCAGCACGGGACTCACTCAAGAGACCCAGTACTTC.

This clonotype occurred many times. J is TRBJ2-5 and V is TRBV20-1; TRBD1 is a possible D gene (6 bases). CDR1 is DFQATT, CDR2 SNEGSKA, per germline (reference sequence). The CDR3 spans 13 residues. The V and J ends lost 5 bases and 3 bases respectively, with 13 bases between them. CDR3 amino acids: CSAPTNREETQYF. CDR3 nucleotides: TGCAGTGCTCCAACAAACAGGGAAGAGACCCAGTACTTC.

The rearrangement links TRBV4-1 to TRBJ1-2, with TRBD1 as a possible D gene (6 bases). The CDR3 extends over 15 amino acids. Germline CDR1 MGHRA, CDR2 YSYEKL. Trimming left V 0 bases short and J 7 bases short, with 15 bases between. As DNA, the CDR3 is TGCGCCAGCAGCCAAGAGGGACACAGGTTCAGTGGCTACACCTTC. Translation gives CASSQEGHRFSGYTF.

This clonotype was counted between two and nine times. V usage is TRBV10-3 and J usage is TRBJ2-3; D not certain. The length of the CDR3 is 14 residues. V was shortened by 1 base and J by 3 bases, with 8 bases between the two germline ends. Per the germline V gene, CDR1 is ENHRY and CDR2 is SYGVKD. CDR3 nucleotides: TGTGCCATCAGTGAGTTGGGTCTTACAGATACGCAGTATTTT. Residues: CAISELGLTDTQYF.

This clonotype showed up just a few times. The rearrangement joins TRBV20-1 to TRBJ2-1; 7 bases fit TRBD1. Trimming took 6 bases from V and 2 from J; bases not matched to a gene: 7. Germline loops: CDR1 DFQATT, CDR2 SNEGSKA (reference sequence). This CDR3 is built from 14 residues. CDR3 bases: TGCAGTGCCTCACAGGGGCGCGCCTACAATGAGCAGTTCTTC. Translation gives CSASQGRAYNEQFF.

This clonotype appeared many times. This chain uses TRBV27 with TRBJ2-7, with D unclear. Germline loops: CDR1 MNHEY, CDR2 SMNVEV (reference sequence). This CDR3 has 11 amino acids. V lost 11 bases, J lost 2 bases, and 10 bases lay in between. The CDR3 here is CAVHGPYEQYF. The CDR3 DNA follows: TGTGCCGTGCATGGCCCCTACGAGCAGTACTTC.

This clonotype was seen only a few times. The CDR3 region is CASSRVLQGGELFF. The CDR3 coding sequence is TGTGCCAGCAGCCGCGTCCTCCAGGGTGGGGAGCTGTTTTTT. The rearrangement uses TRBV7-8 and TRBJ2-2; D is possibly TRBD1 (5 bases). The V gene lost 5 bases and the J gene lost 8 bases, with 15 bases spanning the gap. CDR1 SGHVS and CDR2 FQNEAQ come from the germline V gene. The CDR3 spans 14 residues. Full variable domain (missing parts from reference TRBV7-8 and TRBJ2-2): GAGVSQSPRYKVAKRGQDVALRCDPISGHVSLFWYQQALGQGPEFLTYFQNEAQLDKSGLPSDRFFAERPEGSVSTLKIQRTQQEDSAVYLCASSRVLQGGELFFGEGSRLTVL.

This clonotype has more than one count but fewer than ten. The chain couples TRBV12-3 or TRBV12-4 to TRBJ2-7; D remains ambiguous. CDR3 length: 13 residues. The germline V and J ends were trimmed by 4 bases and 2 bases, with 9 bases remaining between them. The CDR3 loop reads CASSSQSTYEQYF. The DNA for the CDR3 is TGTGCCAGCAGTTCGCAGTCGACCTACGAGCAGTACTTC.

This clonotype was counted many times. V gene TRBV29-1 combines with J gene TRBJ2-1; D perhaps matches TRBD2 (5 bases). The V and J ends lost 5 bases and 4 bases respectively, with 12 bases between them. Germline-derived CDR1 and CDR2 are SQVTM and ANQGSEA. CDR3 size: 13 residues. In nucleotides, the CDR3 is TGCAGCGTTCATGGGGAGCCGTACAATGAGCAGTTCTTC. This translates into CSVHGEPYNEQFF.

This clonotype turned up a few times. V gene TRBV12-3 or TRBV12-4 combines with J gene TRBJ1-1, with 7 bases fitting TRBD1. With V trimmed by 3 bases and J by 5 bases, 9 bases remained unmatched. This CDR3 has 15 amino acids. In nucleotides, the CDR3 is TGTGCCAGCAGTTTGGGCAGGGGGACGGCGACTGAAGCTTTCTTT. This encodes CASSLGRGTATEAFF.

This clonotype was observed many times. CDR3 amino acids: CSARDTTYGYTF. The DNA for the CDR3 is TGCAGTGCTAGGGACACAACATATGGCTACACCTTC. The V gene is TRBV20-1, the J gene TRBJ1-2, with D possibly matching TRBD1 (5 bases). This CDR3 region has 12 residues. Trimming took off 3 bases at V and 5 bases at J, with 10 bases between the two ends. CDR1 is DFQATT, CDR2 SNEGSKA, per germline (reference sequence).